This TCR beta chain was recorded in a study of CD8+ T cells in alopecia areata. The CDR3 runs 13 residues. Per the germline V gene, CDR1 is GTSNPN and CDR2 is SVGIG (reference sequence). The V end was cut by 4 bases, the J end by 6 bases, with 13 bases between. RNA was extracted and reverse transcribed into cDNA as the sequencing template. Sequenced by immunoSEQ multiplex PCR; TCRdb stores in-frame clones only, minus some. The sample yields 110,000 or so clones, less than 70% seen once. J is TRBJ1-3 and V is TRBV30, with D possibly being TRBD1 (5 bases). Sequencing was carried out using CD4+ T cells sorted from blood. The clonotype was recovered from a human donor in good health. The CDR3 DNA follows: TGTGCCTGGAAAACCAGGGCAATAAACACCATATATTTT. Protein sequence: CAWKTRAINTIYF.